The 20 T cell receptor beta chains in this list originate from one sample, sequenced in a study of breast tumors, draining lymph nodes, adjacent tissues. TCRdb itself ran the multiplex PCR reads through MiXCR, one entry per CDR3 protein. The sample has around 230,000 distinct CDR3 sequences, approximately 31% seen once. Axillary draining lymph nodes of breast cancer patients supplied the node samples. The sample comprised axillary lymph node tissue. The receptors derive from a female donor with breast cancer. Some clones in this sample may be carry-over from other donors' samples.

This clonotype was picked up many times. This chain connects TRBV30 to TRBJ1-6; D unclear. The CDR3 runs 13 residues. V was shortened by 4 bases and J by 10 bases, with 14 bases between the two germline ends. CDR1 is GTSNPN, CDR2 SVGIG, per germline (reference sequence). The CDR3 DNA follows: TGTGCCTGGACTAGGAATGAGAGATCACCCCTCCACTTT. Translation: CAWTRNERSPLHF. The whole variable domain, filled in from reference TRBV30 and TRBJ1-6, reads SQTIHQWPATLVQPVGSPLSLECTVEGTSNPNLYWYRQAAGRGLQLLFYSVGIGQISSEVPQNLSASRPQDRQFILSSKKLLLSDSGFYLCAWTRNERSPLHFGNGTRLTVT.

This clonotype was detected many times. The chain combines TRBV7-9 with TRBJ2-3, with D perhaps assigned TRBD1 or TRBD2 (6 bases each). Germline V lookup: CDR1 SEHNR, CDR2 FQNEAQ (reference sequence). V dropped 8 bases and J dropped 5 bases, with 17 bases sitting between them. This CDR3 region has 14 residues. DNA for the CDR3: TGTGCCAGCCGACTCCCCGGAGGGGGAGATACGCAGTATTTT. Its translation: CASRLPGGGDTQYF.

This clonotype was seen at least ten times. The genes are TRBV30 and TRBJ2-5, with unresolved D. The CDR3 extends over 15 amino acids. CDR1 is GTSNPN and CDR2 is SVGIG in the germline V gene (reference sequence). The ends were cut back, 0 bases at V and 3 bases at J, with 14 bases in the middle. The CDR3 DNA is TGTGCCTGGAGTGTTCACTACCTAACCAAAGAGACCCAGTACTTC. It is translated as CAWSVHYLTKETQYF.

V usage is TRBV20-1 and J usage is TRBJ1-1, with D tentatively TRBD1 (6 bases). There are 16 residues in the CDR3. Germline loops: CDR1 DFQATT, CDR2 SNEGSKA (reference sequence). V was pared by 0 bases and J by 3 bases, with 17 bases between. DNA of the CDR3: TGCAGTGCTAGAGAGGGACACTGGGGGCGGGACACTGAAGCTTTCTTT. Translated, it gives CSAREGHWGRDTEAFF.

On this clonotype itself: A clone one base away is much larger, so this may be a read error. The chain recombines TRBV4-2 with TRBJ2-3; TRBD2 aligns across 7 bases. V dropped 0 bases and J dropped 2; count of bases not matched to a gene: 8. Germline V CDR1 and CDR2: LGHNA, YNFKEQ. The CDR3 runs 17 residues. For the CDR3, the DNA is TGTGCCAGCAGCCAAGATACTATAGCGGGTTTCACAGATACGCAGTATTTT. Protein product: CASSQDTIAGFTDTQYF.

The chain recombines TRBV7-9 with TRBJ1-4; D gene unclear. CDR1 and CDR2 (germline): SEHNR, FQNEAQ (reference sequence). This CDR3 region has 11 residues. Trimming took off 6 bases at V and 5 bases at J, with 4 bases between the two ends. CDR3 sequence: CASSGNEKLFF. The CDR3 DNA follows: TGTGCCAGCAGTGGGAATGAAAAACTGTTTTTT.

The chain carries TRBV7-6 and TRBJ1-6; D remains ambiguous. Deletions cut 2 bases from V and 7 bases from J, with 12 bases between. Germline CDR1 SGHVS, CDR2 FNYEAQ. The CDR3 sequence is 15 residues long. For the CDR3, the DNA is TGTGCCAGCAGCTTATTGGGGATCGCCAATTCACCCCTCCACTTT. This translates into CASSLLGIANSPLHF.

The chain joins TRBV7-2 to TRBJ2-3; D unclear. The CDR3 loop spans 14 amino acids. Trimming left V 2 bases short and J 2 bases short, with 8 bases between. In germline, CDR1 is SGHTA, CDR2 FQGNSA. In DNA form, the CDR3 reads TGTGCCAGCAGCTTAATGGGCCCCACAGATACGCAGTATTTT. Encoded protein: CASSLMGPTDTQYF.

In its sample, this clonotype was seen many times. V and J are TRBV24-1 and TRBJ2-1; 10 nucleotides align to TRBD2. Germline lookup yields CDR1 KGHDR and CDR2 SFDVKD. The CDR3 runs 17 residues. V lost 0 bases to trimming and J lost 6 bases; unmatched junction nucleotides: 7. The CDR3 reads CATSDLSVAGGINEQFF. DNA of the CDR3: TGTGCCACCAGTGATTTGTCGGTAGCGGGAGGTATCAATGAGCAGTTCTTC.

CDR3 DNA: TGTGCCAGCAGCCACAAGTCGGGGGGGGGGGATCAGCCCCAGCATTTT. Its protein product is CASSHKSGGGDQPQHF. V and J are TRBV7-2 and TRBJ1-5, with a weak D call TRBD1 (5 bases). The ends were cut back, 5 bases at V and 5 bases at J, with 19 bases in the middle. The germline gives CDR1 SGHTA, CDR2 FQGNSA. This CDR3 is 16 amino acids long.

The chain recombines TRBV28 with TRBJ2-1; 13 nucleotides match TRBD2. The germline V gene has CDR1 MDHEN and CDR2 SYDVKM. The CDR3 contains 16 residues. After removal of 5 bases from V and 7 bases from J, the junction contained 8 bases not matched to a gene. CDR3 bases: TGTGCCAGCAGTGGATGGACTAGCGGGAGACGGAATGAGCAGTTCTTC. Residues: CASSGWTSGRRNEQFF.

Details on this clonotype: At one boundary the junction diverges from the germline segment, which might be a read error. V gene TRBV11-2 combines with J gene TRBJ1-6; tentatively, D is TRBD1 (6 bases). Per germline, CDR1 SGHAT and CDR2 FQNNGV. The CDR3 is 15 residues long. CDR3 region: CASRLVAGENSPLHF. The CDR3 coding sequence is TGTGCCAGCAGATTAGTCGCAGGGGAAAATTCACCCCTCCACTTC.

This clonotype came up many times. This sequence joins TRBV19 and TRBJ1-2; D is ambiguous. V was trimmed by 2 bases and J by 7 bases, leaving 11 bases between them. Germline CDR1 LNHDA, CDR2 SQIVND (reference sequence). The CDR3 is made up of 13 amino acids. Written as DNA, the CDR3 is TGTGCCAGTAGTATATCCCTTTTCTTTGGCTACACCTTC. It is translated as CASSISLFFGYTF. Full variable domain (rest looked up from reference TRBV19 and TRBJ1-2): DGGITQSPKYLFRKEGQNVTLSCEQNLNHDAMYWYRQDPGQGLRLIYYSQIVNDFQKGDIAEGYSVSREKKESFPLTVTSAQKNPTAFYLCASSISLFFGYTFGSGTRLTVV.

A word on this clonotype: It may be a read error: a sequence one base away is much more abundant. The chain employs TRBV27 and TRBJ2-1, with D hard to call. Per germline, CDR1 MNHEY and CDR2 SMNVEV (reference sequence). The CDR3 sequence is 11 residues long. The DNA for the CDR3 is TGTGCCGGCAGTTGGAACAGCGAGCAGTTCTTC. Translated: CAGSWNSEQFF.

This clonotype came up many times. The chain uses TRBV10-3 and TRBJ2-3; 10 positions match TRBD2. This CDR3 spans 16 amino acids. V dropped 4 bases and J dropped 8; count of bases not matched to a gene: 12. Germline CDR1 ENHRY, CDR2 SYGVKD. CDR3 loop: CAISVRLAGEFGTQYF. CDR3 coding DNA: TGTGCCATCAGTGTTCGGCTAGCGGGAGAGTTTGGTACGCAGTATTTT.

On this clonotype itself: The germline gene is not matched at one end of the junction; a read error may be the cause. The V and J genes are TRBV5-6 and TRBJ2-3; tentative D call: TRBD2 (6 bases). The CDR3 is 16 amino acids. The germline V gene has CDR1 SGHDT and CDR2 YYEEEE. CDR3 region: CASRTAPAGSTDTRCF. CDR3 bases: TGTGCCAGCAGAACCGCCCCGGCGGGGAGCACAGATACGCGGTGTTTT.

This clonotype was observed many times. The rearrangement links TRBV15 to TRBJ2-5; possible D gene TRBD1, 6 bases. This CDR3 is 15 amino acids long. Trimming took off 0 bases at V and 0 bases at J, with 8 bases between the two ends. Per the germline V gene, CDR1 is LNHNV and CDR2 is YYDKDF (reference sequence). The CDR3: CATSRDRDNQETQYF. The DNA of the CDR3 is TGTGCCACCAGCAGAGATAGGGACAACCAAGAGACCCAGTACTTC. Drawing the rest from reference TRBV15 and TRBJ2-5, the complete variable domain is DAMVIQNPRYQVTQFGKPVTLSCSQTLNHNVMYWYQQKSSQAPKLLFHYYDKDFNNEADTPDNFQSRRPNTSFCFLDIRSPGLGDTAMYLCATSRDRDNQETQYFGPGTRLLVL.

Note on this clonotype: One base away lies a much larger clone, so this may be a sequencing read error. The chain couples TRBV5-4 to TRBJ2-3; D not certain. The CDR3 runs to 13 residues. Germline V lookup: CDR1 SGHNT, CDR2 YYREEE (reference sequence). Trimming left V 3 bases short and J 7 bases short, with 12 bases between. The DNA of the CDR3 is TGTGCCAGCAGCTCGCCGGCCCCAAATACGCAGTATTTT. Protein: CASSSPAPNTQYF.

This clonotype was detected ten times or more. V is TRBV30 and J is TRBJ1-6; D is perhaps TRBD1 (5 bases). The CDR3 sequence is 14 residues long. CDR1 and CDR2 (germline): GTSNPN, SVGIG (reference sequence). Trimming removed 5 bases at V and 7 bases at J, with 15 bases between. The CDR3 here is CAWDGGTANSPLHF. CDR3 nucleotides: TGTGCCTGGGATGGGGGGACGGCAAATTCACCCCTCCACTTT.

This clonotype was counted a few times. The gene calls are TRBV20-1 and TRBJ1-1; D might be TRBD1 (6 bases). The CDR3 covers 16 residues. The germline V gene has CDR1 DFQATT and CDR2 SNEGSKA (reference sequence). Trimming left V 6 bases short and J 1 base short, with 21 bases between. This CDR3 reads CSANRRGVPRNTEAFF. The CDR3 coding sequence is TGCAGTGCCAACCGAAGGGGGGTCCCTAGGAACACTGAAGCTTTCTTT.